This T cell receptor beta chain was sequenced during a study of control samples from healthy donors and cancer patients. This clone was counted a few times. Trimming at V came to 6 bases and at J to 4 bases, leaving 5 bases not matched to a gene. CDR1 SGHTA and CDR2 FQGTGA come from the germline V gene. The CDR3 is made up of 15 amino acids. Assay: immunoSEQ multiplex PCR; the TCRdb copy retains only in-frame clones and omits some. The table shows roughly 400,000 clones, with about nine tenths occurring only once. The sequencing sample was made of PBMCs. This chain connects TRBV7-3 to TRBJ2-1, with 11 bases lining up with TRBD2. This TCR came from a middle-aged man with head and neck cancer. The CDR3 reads CASSPLAGGYNEQFF. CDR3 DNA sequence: TGTGCCAGCAGTCCGCTAGCGGGGGGATACAATGAGCAGTTCTTC.